This T cell receptor beta chain was recorded in a study of blood T cell repertoires in COVID-19. TCRdb's table, derived via immunoSEQ multiplex PCR, lists solely in-frame clones and lacks some. The table has a few hundred thousand clones, roughly 84% seen once. The CDR3 is 15 amino acids. The V gene end was trimmed by 10 bases and the J gene end by 1 base; junction bases not matched to a gene: 7. CDR1 and CDR2 from the germline V gene are ENHRY and SYGVKD. The origin of this receptor is a woman in her thirties who had recovered from COVID-19. The chain recombines TRBV10-3 with TRBJ2-2; 9 nucleotides align to TRBD1. Input material: PBMCs or T cells enriched from blood (not recorded which). The CDR3 spells CANSDRGVNTGELFF. As DNA, the CDR3 is TGTGCCAACTCGGACAGGGGTGTGAACACCGGGGAGCTGTTTTTT.